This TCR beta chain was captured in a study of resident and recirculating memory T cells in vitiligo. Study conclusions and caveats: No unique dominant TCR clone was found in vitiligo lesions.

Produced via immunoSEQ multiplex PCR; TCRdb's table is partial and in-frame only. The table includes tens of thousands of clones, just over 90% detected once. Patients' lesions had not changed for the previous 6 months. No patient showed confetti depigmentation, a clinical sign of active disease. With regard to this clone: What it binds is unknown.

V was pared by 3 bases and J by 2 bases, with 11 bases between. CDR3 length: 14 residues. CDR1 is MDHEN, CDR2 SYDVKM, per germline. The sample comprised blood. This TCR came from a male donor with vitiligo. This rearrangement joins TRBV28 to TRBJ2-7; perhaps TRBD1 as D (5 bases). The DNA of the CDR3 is TGTGCCAGCAGTTTTGAAGGGGTACCCTACGAGCAGTACTTC. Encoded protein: CASSFEGVPYEQYF. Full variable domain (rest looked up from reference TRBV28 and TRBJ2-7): DVKVTQSSRYLVKRTGEKVFLECVQDMDHENMFWYRQDPGLGLRLIYFSYDVKMKEKGDIPEGYSVSREKKERFSLILESASTNQTSMYLCASSFEGVPYEQYFGPGTRLTVT.